This is a list of T cell receptor beta chains from one sample in a study of shared clonotypes between healthy human individuals. TCRdb's copy holds only in-frame clones and misses some; the assay was immunoSEQ multiplex PCR. The sample consists of around 1,900,000 clones, 85% to 95% of them appearing once. Sequencing was carried out using naive CD8+ T cells from PBMCs. The origin of the receptors is a man aged 18 to 30 in good health. Some clones in this sample may be carry-over from other donors' samples. CDR3s include the opening cysteine and the closing phenylalanine or tryptophan. Each record gives: CDR3 length, V gene, J gene, D gene, clone size, CDR3 protein, CDR3 DNA. D genes are given only for firm matches. Clone size is shown for a subset of rows, as once, few, many or a class of expanded clone.

cdr3_length: 14; v_call: TRBV4-3; j_call: TRBJ1-1; d_call: TRBD1; clone_size: .; cdr3_aa: CASSHQTGGGWAFF; cdr3_nt: TGCGCCAGCAGCCACCAGACAGGGGGCGGATGGGCTTTCTTT
cdr3_length: 15; v_call: TRBV5-6; j_call: TRBJ2-7; d_call: .; clone_size: .; cdr3_aa: CASSRLARKENEQYF; cdr3_nt: TGTGCCAGCAGCCGGTTGGCAAGGAAGGAAAACGAGCAGTACTTC
cdr3_length: 12; v_call: TRBV19; j_call: TRBJ1-4; d_call: TRBD1; clone_size: .; cdr3_aa: CASDRGDKKLFF; cdr3_nt: TGTGCCAGCGACAGGGGGGATAAAAAACTGTTTTTT
cdr3_length: 12; v_call: TRBV7-8; j_call: TRBJ1-1; d_call: .; clone_size: .; cdr3_aa: CASSGRYTEAFF; cdr3_nt: TGTGCCAGCAGTGGGAGGTACACTGAAGCTTTCTTT
cdr3_length: 17; v_call: TRBV7-2; j_call: TRBJ2-7; d_call: .; clone_size: .; cdr3_aa: CASSLEATGRRTYEQYF; cdr3_nt: TGTGCCAGCAGCTTAGAGGCGACAGGCCGCCGCACCTACGAGCAGTACTTC
cdr3_length: 14; v_call: TRBV4-1; j_call: TRBJ2-1; d_call: .; clone_size: .; cdr3_aa: CASTELGTYNEQFF; cdr3_nt: TGCGCCAGCACCGAGTTAGGCACGTACAATGAGCAGTTCTTC
cdr3_length: 14; v_call: TRBV5-1; j_call: TRBJ1-1; d_call: .; clone_size: .; cdr3_aa: CASSLGTVTTEAFF; cdr3_nt: TGCGCCAGCAGCTTGGGGACAGTGACCACTGAAGCTTTCTTT
cdr3_length: 17; v_call: TRBV4-2; j_call: TRBJ1-1; d_call: TRBD1; clone_size: .; cdr3_aa: CASSQHITGARDTEAFF; cdr3_nt: TGTGCCAGCAGCCAACATATTACAGGGGCGCGGGACACTGAAGCTTTCTTT
cdr3_length: 15; v_call: TRBV6-1; j_call: TRBJ1-3; d_call: TRBD1; clone_size: .; cdr3_aa: CASSADRGSGNTIYF; cdr3_nt: TGTGCCAGTAGTGCCGACAGGGGATCTGGAAACACCATATATTTT
cdr3_length: 17; v_call: TRBV1; j_call: TRBJ2-2; d_call: .; clone_size: .; cdr3_aa: CTSSQDKGLENTGELFF; cdr3_nt: TGCACCAGCAGCCAAGATAAGGGACTAGAGAACACCGGGGAGCTGTTTTTT
cdr3_length: 18; v_call: TRBV5-1; j_call: TRBJ1-5; d_call: .; clone_size: once; cdr3_aa: CASSPAGYGSGSNQPQHF; cdr3_nt: TGCGCCAGCAGCCCCGCGGGGTACGGCTCGGGTAGCAATCAGCCCCAGCATTTT
cdr3_length: 14; v_call: TRBV28; j_call: TRBJ2-7; d_call: .; clone_size: .; cdr3_aa: CASSYRDSNYEQYF; cdr3_nt: TGTGCCAGCAGTTACCGGGACTCTAACTACGAGCAGTACTTC
cdr3_length: 14; v_call: TRBV27; j_call: TRBJ1-1; d_call: .; clone_size: .; cdr3_aa: CASSLTTGNTEAFF; cdr3_nt: TGTGCCAGCAGTTTAACGACGGGGAACACTGAAGCTTTCTTT
cdr3_length: 17; v_call: TRBV5-5; j_call: TRBJ1-5; d_call: .; clone_size: once; cdr3_aa: CASSPRRTGFGNQPQHF; cdr3_nt: TGTGCCAGCAGCCCCAGACGAACTGGGTTCGGCAATCAGCCCCAGCATTTT
cdr3_length: 17; v_call: TRBV4-1; j_call: TRBJ2-5; d_call: .; clone_size: .; cdr3_aa: CASSQEWHSGVQETQYF; cdr3_nt: TGCGCCAGCAGCCAAGAGTGGCACAGCGGCGTCCAAGAGACCCAGTACTTC
cdr3_length: 14; v_call: TRBV5-8; j_call: TRBJ1-5; d_call: TRBD1; clone_size: .; cdr3_aa: CASEQGNSNQPQHF; cdr3_nt: TGTGCCAGCGAACAGGGGAATAGCAATCAGCCCCAGCATTTT
cdr3_length: 13; v_call: TRBV7-9; j_call: TRBJ2-7; d_call: .; clone_size: .; cdr3_aa: CASSLVAEDEQYF; cdr3_nt: TGTGCCAGCAGCTTAGTTGCTGAGGACGAGCAGTACTTC
cdr3_length: 15; v_call: TRBV13; j_call: TRBJ2-4; d_call: .; clone_size: .; cdr3_aa: CASSLTALAKNIQYF; cdr3_nt: TGTGCCAGCAGCTTAACGGCGTTAGCCAAAAACATTCAGTACTTC